The 8 T cell receptor beta chains listed next were all sequenced from one sample in a study of T cell responses to AZD1222 COVID-19 vaccine. Here immunoSEQ multiplex PCR was the method, and the copy in TCRdb shows in-frame clones only, minus some. The table includes 120,000 or so clones, around 87% detected once. The sequencing here drew on peripheral blood, taken on day 0 of AZD1222 vaccination. The receptors derive from an adult in good health.

The CDR3 reads CASSSPDRDGNTIYF. The CDR3 bases are TGTGCCAGCAGTTCCCCGGACAGGGATGGAAACACCATATATTTT. This chain joins TRBV28 and TRBJ1-3; 8 bases are shared with TRBD1. The CDR3 is 15 residues long. CDR1 and CDR2 (germline): MDHEN, SYDVKM. With V trimmed by 4 bases and J by 3 bases, 5 bases remained unmatched.

This chain uses TRBV6-5 with TRBJ1-2; unclear D gene. The germline V gene encodes CDR1 MNHEY and CDR2 SVGAGI. The CDR3 covers 14 residues. With 5 bases removed from V and 5 bases from J, the gap between germline ends came to 15 bases. The CDR3 DNA reads as TGTGCCAGCAGTCTTCGGACGGAGACTTATGGCTACACCTTC. Amino acid sequence: CASSLRTETYGYTF.

The chain combines TRBV3-1 (or the pseudogene TRBV3-2) with TRBJ2-4; D unclear. Trimming took off 1 base at V and 0 bases at J, with 4 bases between the two ends. CDR1 and CDR2 from the germline V gene are LGHDT and YNNKEL (reference sequence). The CDR3 has 14 residues. The CDR3 DNA follows: TGTGCCAGCAGCCAAGCGGTAGCCAAAAACATTCAGTACTTC. This gives the protein CASSQAVAKNIQYF.

The V and J genes are TRBV4-2 and TRBJ1-1, with TRBD1 as a possible D gene (5 bases). The V end lost 3 bases, the J end lost 6 bases, and 11 bases lay between the germline ends. Germline V CDR1 and CDR2: LGHNA, YNFKEQ. This CDR3 contains 13 residues. CDR3 bases: TGTGCCAGCAGCCAGAGTGGGGCGGCTGAAGCTTTCTTT. Protein sequence: CASSQSGAAEAFF.

This clone was seen a few times. This rearrangement joins TRBV27 to TRBJ2-7, with D possibly matching TRBD1 (5 bases). Germline V gene data show CDR1 as MNHEY and CDR2 as SMNVEV (reference sequence). This CDR3 spans 16 amino acids. V was shortened by 3 bases and J by 0 bases, with 15 bases between the two germline ends. This CDR3 is CASSFQGRPLSYEQYF. In nucleotides, the CDR3 is TGTGCCAGCAGTTTCCAGGGCCGCCCCCTCTCCTACGAGCAGTACTTC.

V usage is TRBV21-1 and J usage is TRBJ1-1; the table's D call of TRBD1 was not tested on the DNA. TRBV21-1 represents a pseudogene. CDR3 size: 17 residues. CDR3 in amino acids: CASSKGVTRCMNTEAFF. The CDR3 region has the DNA TGTGCCAGCAGCAAAGGGGTGACAAGATGCATGAACACTGAAGCTTTCTTT.

Only one count was recorded for this clone. V and J are TRBV29-1 and TRBJ2-7; 7 bases are shared with TRBD1. V shed 6 bases, J shed 0 bases, and the junction held 5 bases outside the gene matches. This CDR3 has 13 amino acids. Germline loops: CDR1 SQVTM, CDR2 ANQGSEA. The CDR3, as DNA: TGCAGCGTCGTGACAGGGACCTCCTACGAGCAGTACTTC. Translation gives CSVVTGTSYEQYF.

The gene calls are TRBV10-3 and TRBJ2-1, with TRBD2 matching over 9 bases. CDR1 ENHRY and CDR2 SYGVKD come from the germline V gene. The CDR3 extends over 16 amino acids. V dropped 11 bases and J dropped 7; count of bases not matched to a gene: 18. The CDR3 sequence: CAVGTSGGPRGNEQFF. In DNA form, the CDR3 reads TGTGCCGTCGGTACAAGCGGGGGGCCCCGGGGAAATGAGCAGTTCTTC.